Below are 24 T cell receptor beta chains sequenced from a single sample in a study of shared clonotypes between healthy human individuals. Libraries were prepared by immunoSEQ multiplex PCR; TCRdb keeps only in-frame clonotypes and omits some of them. Among around 750,000 clones listed, around 72% were seen once. What was sequenced was memory CD4+ T cells sorted from blood. Subset given: CD45RA-negative fraction. These receptors originate from a woman aged 25 to 39 in good health.

This chain links TRBV5-6 with TRBJ2-5, with 7 bases identical to TRBD1. CDR3 length: 16 amino acids. V was pared by 0 bases and J by 5 bases, with 10 bases of the junction left unmatched. Germline-derived CDR1 and CDR2 are SGHDT and YYEEEE. The CDR3 coding sequence is TGTGCCAGCAGCTTGGACAGGGGACCCCCCGGGGAGACCCAGTACTTC. This gives the protein CASSLDRGPPGETQYF.

This clone was seen a few times. V and J are TRBV19 and TRBJ2-2, with no clear D. CDR3 length: 14 amino acids. Germline lookup yields CDR1 LNHDA and CDR2 SQIVND (reference sequence). V was pared by 6 bases and J by 5 bases, with 13 bases between. CDR3 DNA: TGTGCCAGTAGCCCATCTAGTGTAACCGGGGAGCTGTTTTTT. Its translation: CASSPSSVTGELFF. Filled out from reference TRBV19 and TRBJ2-2, the complete variable domain reads DGGITQSPKYLFRKEGQNVTLSCEQNLNHDAMYWYRQDPGQGLRLIYYSQIVNDFQKGDIAEGYSVSREKKESFPLTVTSAQKNPTAFYLCASSPSSVTGELFFGEGSRLTVL.

A note on this clone: Additional DNA sequences in this sample encode the identical CDR3. CDR3 protein: CASSGGYNQPQHF. CDR3 coding DNA: TGTGCCAGCAGTGGAGGGTACAATCAGCCCCAGCATTTT. This rearrangement joins TRBV25-1 to TRBJ1-5; the D is unclear. V lost 4 bases to trimming and J lost 3 bases, with 7 bases between them. The CDR3 covers 13 residues. Germline values: CDR1 MGHDK, CDR2 SYGVNS.

CDR3 protein: CASSPLRTGYVESDPQPQHF. DNA for the CDR3: TGTGCCAGCAGCCCGCTGCGGACAGGGTATGTAGAGAGTGATCCTCAGCCCCAGCATTTT. The chain couples TRBV7-8 to TRBJ1-5, with 8 positions matching TRBD1. The CDR3 is 20 amino acids. Germline V gene lookup returns CDR1 SGHVS and CDR2 FQNEAQ. V lost 5 bases, J lost 6 bases, and 24 bases stayed unmatched.

The CDR3 DNA reads TGCGCCAGCGAGACTAGCGGGAGCGGTGAGCAGTTCTTC. The encoded protein is CASETSGSGEQFF. The chain has TRBV10-1 and TRBJ2-1; TRBD2 agrees at 12 bases. The CDR3 covers 13 residues. V shed 8 bases, J shed 9 bases, and the junction held 5 bases outside the gene matches. Germline V gene data show CDR1 as WNHNN and CDR2 as SYGVQD (reference sequence).

The chain is built from TRBV29-1 and TRBJ2-3; weak D call: TRBD2 (5 bases). The germline V gene encodes CDR1 SQVTM and CDR2 ANQGSEA. The length of the CDR3 is 14 residues. V was trimmed by 5 bases and J by 4 bases, leaving 16 bases between them. The CDR3 coding sequence is TGCAGCGTTCCTCTAGCAGCTGGCTCAGATACGCAGTATTTT. Amino acid sequence: CSVPLAAGSDTQYF.

The J gene is TRBJ2-1, the V gene TRBV10-3; either TRBD1 or TRBD2 may supply D (5 bases each). Trimming took 3 bases from V and 5 from J, leaving 11 bases between them. CDR3 length equals 14 residues. Germline loops: CDR1 ENHRY, CDR2 SYGVKD. CDR3 residues: CAISDRGLDNEQFF. CDR3 DNA sequence: TGTGCCATCAGTGATCGGGGCCTCGACAATGAGCAGTTCTTC.

This clone was found once. The chain recombines TRBV5-4 with TRBJ2-7; 9 positions match TRBD1. Unmatched junction bases numbered 7, after V lost 4 bases and J lost 2 bases. This CDR3 comprises 15 residues. The germline gives CDR1 SGHNT, CDR2 YYREEE (reference sequence). CDR3 sequence: CASSLPGQGTYEQYF. The CDR3 nucleotides are TGTGCCAGCAGCCTCCCGGGACAGGGCACCTACGAGCAGTACTTC.

A single count supports this clone. The genes are TRBV19 and TRBJ2-2; TRBD2 agrees at 10 bases. There are 18 residues in the CDR3. CDR1 is LNHDA and CDR2 is SQIVND in the germline V gene (reference sequence). The trim removed 10 bases at V and 2 bases at J, leaving 16 bases unmatched. The CDR3 DNA follows: TGTGCCATATCGAGACAGGGAAGCGGGAGGGCAAACACCGGGGAGCTGTTTTTT. Translation gives CAISRQGSGRANTGELFF.

J is TRBJ2-2 and V is TRBV4-2, with TRBD1 identical over 10 bases. The V and J ends lost 7 bases and 4 bases, in that order; junction bases with no gene match: 15. This CDR3 has 18 amino acids. The germline V gene has CDR1 LGHNA and CDR2 YNFKEQ. The CDR3 nucleotides are TGTGCCAGCACCCCTCGAGACAGGGGGCGATATGGCACCGGGGAGCTGTTTTTT. It codes for CASTPRDRGRYGTGELFF.

The rearrangement links TRBV5-1 to TRBJ2-7; TRBD1 aligns across 9 bases. The CDR3 is 14 residues long. CDR1 SGHRS and CDR2 YFSETQ come from the germline V gene. V dropped 3 bases and J dropped 3; count of bases not matched to a gene: 4. The CDR3 loop is CASSWAGQGYEQYF. CDR3 in DNA: TGCGCCAGCAGCTGGGCGGGACAGGGCTACGAGCAGTACTTC.

The CDR3 DNA is TGTGCCAGCAGCTTAGTACTAGCGGGAGCCCACGAGCAGTACTTC. Protein product: CASSLVLAGAHEQYF. V is TRBV7-9 and J is TRBJ2-7, with 11 positions matching TRBD2. Germline-derived CDR1 and CDR2 are SEHNR and FQNEAQ (reference sequence). CDR3 length: 15 residues. Trimming at V came to 1 base and at J to 5 bases, leaving 4 bases not matched to a gene.

The chain recombines TRBV7-9 with TRBJ2-3; a weak D match, TRBD2 (5 bases). In germline, CDR1 is SEHNR, CDR2 FQNEAQ (reference sequence). Deletions cut 5 bases from V and 4 bases from J, with 13 bases between. CDR3 length: 14 amino acids. In DNA form, the CDR3 reads TGTGCCAGCAGCGCCAGCTTCGGGGCAGATACGCAGTATTTT. Its protein is CASSASFGADTQYF.

J is TRBJ1-2 and V is TRBV29-1; D may be TRBD1 (6 bases). CDR1 SQVTM and CDR2 ANQGSEA come from the germline V gene. The CDR3 is 13 residues long. V was cut by 6 bases and J by 2 bases, with 13 bases left in between. The CDR3 region is CSVKTGSNYGYTF. The CDR3 DNA reads TGCAGCGTCAAGACAGGAAGCAACTATGGCTACACCTTC.

This rearrangement joins TRBV30 to TRBJ2-1; the match to TRBD2 covers 10 bases. Germline assignment: CDR1 GTSNPN and CDR2 SVGIG (reference sequence). The CDR3 consists of 15 residues. V lost 0 bases, J lost 8 bases, and 7 bases stayed unmatched. CDR3 protein: CAWSVGLAGVYEQFF. In DNA, the CDR3 is TGTGCCTGGAGTGTAGGGCTAGCGGGAGTCTATGAGCAGTTCTTC.

The V gene is TRBV10-3, the J gene TRBJ1-1, with a weak D call TRBD1 (5 bases). The CDR3 is 14 residues long. The ends were cut back, 6 bases at V and 4 bases at J, with 15 bases in the middle. CDR1 is ENHRY, CDR2 SYGVKD, per germline. CDR3 bases: TGTGCCATCAGCCCGGGGGGGTTTGGCACTGAAGCTTTCTTT. Protein: CAISPGGFGTEAFF.

The table lists this clone with a count of one. V and J are TRBV6-1 and TRBJ2-1; D unclear. Germline CDR1 MNHNS, CDR2 SASEGT. The V and J ends lost 6 bases and 4 bases respectively, with 7 bases between them. The CDR3 has 12 amino acids. CDR3 DNA sequence: TGTGCCAGCAGCTACGTATACAATGAGCAGTTCTTC. This codes for CASSYVYNEQFF.

The chain carries TRBV7-9 and TRBJ2-1, with 7 positions matching TRBD2. V trimming: 1 base; J trimming: 8 bases; junction bases outside the gene matches: 8. The CDR3 length is 15 residues. Per the germline V gene, CDR1 is SEHNR and CDR2 is FQNEAQ (reference sequence). CDR3 residues: CASSLGAGVVDEQFF. As DNA, the CDR3 is TGTGCCAGCAGCTTAGGGGCGGGAGTTGTGGATGAGCAGTTCTTC.

The chain carries TRBV19 and TRBJ2-3; the D gene could be TRBD1 or TRBD2 (6 bases each). V lost 0 bases to trimming and J lost 5 bases, with 15 bases between them. This CDR3 is built from 16 residues. In germline, CDR1 is LNHDA, CDR2 SQIVND (reference sequence). CDR3 coding DNA: TGTGCCAGTAGTATAGATCCCCGGGGGCTTGGAGATACGCAGTATTTT. Residues: CASSIDPRGLGDTQYF.

The genes are TRBV6-1 and TRBJ2-3; 9 bases are a match to TRBD1. This CDR3 is built from 15 residues. V trimming: 6 bases; J trimming: 0 bases; junction bases outside the gene matches: 4. Germline V gene lookup returns CDR1 MNHNS and CDR2 SASEGT. The CDR3 nucleotides are TGTGCCAGCAGGGGGACAGGGCTAAGCACAGATACGCAGTATTTT. Translated: CASRGTGLSTDTQYF.

CDR3 sequence (DNA): TGTGCCATCAGTGATAACCTTTCCCCCTACGAGCAGTACTTC. It yields the protein CAISDNLSPYEQYF. This chain uses TRBV10-3 with TRBJ2-7; no clear D. Germline assignment: CDR1 ENHRY and CDR2 SYGVKD. The CDR3 runs 14 residues. V lost 3 bases and J lost 2, with 11 bases in between.

The gene calls are TRBV18 and TRBJ1-3; D is ambiguous. The CDR3 has 15 residues. The germline V and J ends were trimmed by 3 bases and 0 bases, with 9 bases remaining between them. Germline lookup yields CDR1 KGHSH and CDR2 LQKENI. The CDR3 DNA reads as TGTGCCAGCTCACCGAAACAGTACTCTGGAAACACCATATATTTT. This gives the protein CASSPKQYSGNTIYF.

This clone occurred a few times. The chain couples TRBV5-4 to TRBJ2-1, with D perhaps TRBD1 or TRBD2 (5 bases each). Germline V gene sequence: CDR1 SGHNT, CDR2 YYREEE (reference sequence). The CDR3 runs to 16 residues. Trimming cost V 4 bases and J 5 bases, with 19 bases left between them. In DNA form, the CDR3 reads TGTGCCAGCAGCATGAGGGGATCGCTTTTGGACAATGAGCAGTTCTTC. Its translation is CASSMRGSLLDNEQFF.

The rearrangement links TRBV6-6 to TRBJ2-7; 8 bases are shared with TRBD1. The J segment lost 1 base and the V segment lost 11 bases, leaving 4 bases of the junction unmatched. Germline V CDR1 and CDR2: MNHNY, SVGAGI (reference sequence). The CDR3 is 12 amino acids. CDR3 sequence (DNA): TGTGCCTCACAGGGGGGATCCTACGAGCAGTACTTC. Protein product: CASQGGSYEQYF.